A single sample gave rise to the 20 T cell receptor beta chains below, sequenced in a study of blood T cell repertoires in COVID-19. The repertoire was sequenced with immunoSEQ multiplex PCR; TCRdb's copy has only in-frame clones and lacks some. The sample contains 120,000 or so clones, approximately 90% of which appear only once. Sequenced material: peripheral blood. The receptor source for this set is a human donor in a cohort sampled during active COVID-19.

The chain is built from TRBV6-2 or TRBV6-3 and TRBJ2-7; TRBD1 matches at 11 bases. Germline trimming cut 5 bases from V and 3 bases from J; bases unmatched to any gene: 6. The CDR3 loop spans 15 amino acids. The germline CDR1 and CDR2 sequences are MNHEY and SVGEGT. For the CDR3, the DNA is TGTGCCAGCAGTAGGACAGGGGGCCATCTCTACGAGCAGTACTTC. Its protein product is CASSRTGGHLYEQYF.

Worth noting for this clone: Additional DNA sequences in this sample encode the identical CDR3. The chain is built from TRBV6-5 and TRBJ2-7, with D possibly matching TRBD1 (6 bases). This CDR3 is built from 12 residues. Germline V gene lookup returns CDR1 MNHEY and CDR2 SVGAGI. Trimming cost V 8 bases and J 2 bases, with 10 bases left between them. CDR3 DNA: TGTGCCAGCGGCAGGGGCACCTACGAGCAGTACTTC. The encoded protein is CASGRGTYEQYF.

The J gene is TRBJ1-4, the V gene TRBV7-9, with TRBD1 matching 8 bases. The CDR3 is 16 residues long. CDR1 is SEHNR, CDR2 FQNEAQ, per germline (reference sequence). The V and J ends lost 2 bases and 6 bases, in that order; junction bases with no gene match: 8. The CDR3, as DNA: TGTGCCAGCAGCTTAAGGACAGGGAGAGGTGATGAAAAACTGTTTTTT. Translation: CASSLRTGRGDEKLFF.

The gene calls are TRBV28 and TRBJ2-1, with D possibly TRBD2 on 5 matching bases. The CDR3 extends over 16 amino acids. Germline-derived CDR1 and CDR2 are MDHEN and SYDVKM. V was trimmed by 6 bases and J by 7 bases, leaving 22 bases between them. CDR3: CASSPPEGAVVNEQFF. The DNA of the CDR3 is TGTGCCAGCAGCCCCCCCGAGGGAGCGGTTGTGAATGAGCAGTTCTTC.

This clone has a single count. V is TRBV11-2 and J is TRBJ2-1, with D possibly matching TRBD1 (6 bases). Trimming cost V 8 bases and J 4 bases, with 15 bases left between them. The CDR3 contains 14 residues. CDR1 and CDR2 (germline): SGHAT, FQNNGV. The CDR3 sequence: CASQGRADYNEQFF. In nucleotides, the CDR3 is TGTGCCAGCCAGGGGCGGGCCGATTACAATGAGCAGTTCTTC.

The V gene is TRBV6-6, the J gene TRBJ2-4, with TRBD2 identical over 10 bases. Losses at the gene ends were 5 bases for V and 12 bases for J; bases not matched to a gene: 19. This CDR3 comprises 17 residues. Germline assignment: CDR1 MNHNY and CDR2 SVGAGI (reference sequence). The CDR3 nucleotides read TGTGCCAGCAGTCCCCGGGGAGATAGCGGGGGGAAGACCAGTCAGTACTTC. It is translated as CASSPRGDSGGKTSQYF.

The rearrangement uses TRBV27 and TRBJ2-1, with 12 bases that match TRBD2. The CDR3 consists of 17 residues. Germline loops: CDR1 MNHEY, CDR2 SMNVEV (reference sequence). With V trimmed by 5 bases and J by 2 bases, 7 bases remained unmatched. The CDR3 DNA is TGTGCCAGCAGTACAGGACTAGCGGGGACAGCCTACAATGAGCAGTTCTTC. Translating it yields CASSTGLAGTAYNEQFF.

Only one count was recorded for this clone. The chain is built from TRBV7-2 and TRBJ1-5, with 8 positions matching TRBD1. CDR3 length equals 14 residues. Germline V gives CDR1 SGHTA, CDR2 FQGNSA. J lost 6 bases, V lost 4 bases, and 5 bases had no gene match. This chain's CDR3 is CASSYTGGIQPQHF. DNA of the CDR3: TGTGCCAGCAGCTATACAGGGGGAATTCAGCCCCAGCATTTT.

This chain uses TRBV10-1 with TRBJ1-1; D not resolved. The V gene's germline CDR1 is WNHNN and CDR2 SYGVQD (reference sequence). With 3 bases removed from V and 11 bases from J, the gap between germline ends came to 16 bases. The CDR3 covers 13 residues. CDR3 sequence: CASSETLQGSAFF. As DNA, the CDR3 is TGCGCCAGCAGTGAAACCCTACAAGGGAGTGCTTTCTTT.

The rearrangement links TRBV6-4 to TRBJ2-3, with D maybe TRBD1 (5 bases). This CDR3 spans 15 amino acids. Germline V gene data show CDR1 as MRHNA and CDR2 as SNTAGT. Between the trimmed V and J ends, which lost 0 bases and 4 bases, there was a span of 11 bases. CDR3 protein: CASSDSKTGADTQYF. The DNA for the CDR3 is TGTGCCAGCAGTGACTCGAAAACAGGTGCAGATACGCAGTATTTT.

This chain links TRBV4-2 with TRBJ2-3, with 9 bases matching TRBD2. CDR1 and CDR2 (germline): LGHNA, YNFKEQ. The CDR3 is 17 residues long. V was clipped by 0 bases and J by 4 bases; unmatched bases: 8. The CDR3 spells CASSQDPASGNPDTQYF. CDR3 coding DNA: TGTGCCAGCAGCCAAGATCCGGCTAGCGGGAATCCAGATACGCAGTATTTT.

The chain is built from TRBV5-1 and TRBJ2-3, with a weak D call TRBD2 (5 bases). The V end lost 2 bases, the J end lost 5 bases, and 12 bases lay between the germline ends. Germline CDR1 SGHRS, CDR2 YFSETQ. There are 14 residues in the CDR3. CDR3 sequence: CASSFSQAGDTQYF. In DNA, the CDR3 is TGCGCCAGCAGCTTTTCTCAGGCGGGAGATACGCAGTATTTT. The variable domain in full, completed from reference TRBV5-1 and TRBJ2-3, reads KAGVTQTPRYLIKTRGQQVTLSCSPISGHRSVSWYQQTPGQGLQFLFEYFSETQRNKGNFPGRFSGRQFSNSRSEMNVSTLELGDSALYLCASSFSQAGDTQYFGPGTRLTVL.

This chain connects TRBV5-1 to TRBJ2-3; 7 positions match TRBD2. The junction had 7 bases not matched to a gene; V was cut back by 4 bases and J by 2 bases. The CDR3 spans 15 residues. The germline CDR1 and CDR2 sequences are SGHRS and YFSETQ. The CDR3 DNA follows: TGCGCCAGCAGCATAGCGGGCTGGGTCACAGATACGCAGTATTTT. This sequence encodes CASSIAGWVTDTQYF.

The genes are TRBV6-5 and TRBJ2-5; D is ambiguous. CDR3 length: 16 residues. With 2 bases removed from V and 1 base from J, the gap between germline ends came to 14 bases. Germline-derived CDR1 and CDR2 are MNHEY and SVGAGI. The CDR3 sequence: CASSYGSTLFQETQYF. DNA for the CDR3: TGTGCCAGCAGTTACGGCTCAACCTTGTTCCAAGAGACCCAGTACTTC.

The CDR3 protein is CASSFRKGGGRASRPGYTF. Here the CDR3 DNA reads TGTGCCAGCAGTTTTCGGAAAGGGGGGGGCAGAGCCTCCCGCCCTGGCTACACCTTC. The chain employs TRBV28 and TRBJ1-2; the D gene is possibly TRBD1 (6 bases). The V end was cut by 3 bases, the J end by 7 bases, with 30 bases between. Germline assignment: CDR1 MDHEN and CDR2 SYDVKM. This CDR3 spans 19 amino acids.

The chain uses TRBV11-3 and TRBJ2-7, with 7 bases aligning to TRBD1. From germline, CDR1 is SGHNT and CDR2 YENEEA. The V gene end was trimmed by 5 bases and the J gene end by 1 base; junction bases not matched to a gene: 5. The CDR3 spans 14 residues. CDR3 sequence: CASSQGDSSYEQYF. The DNA for the CDR3 is TGTGCCAGCAGCCAGGGGGACAGTTCCTACGAGCAGTACTTC.

The rearrangement links TRBV9 to TRBJ2-1; tentatively, D is TRBD2 (5 bases). The CDR3 sequence is 12 residues long. V lost 0 bases, J lost 9 bases, and 7 bases lay in between. Germline V CDR1 and CDR2: SGDLS, YYNGEE. CDR3 sequence (DNA): TGTGCCAGCAGCGTAGTTGGAGGTGAGCAGTTCTTC. This gives the protein CASSVVGGEQFF.

The table lists this clone with a few counts. This chain uses TRBV5-4 with TRBJ2-7; possible D gene TRBD1, 5 bases. V shed 1 base and J shed 2 bases, with 10 bases lying between them. This CDR3 contains 14 residues. Germline loops: CDR1 SGHNT, CDR2 YYREEE (reference sequence). CDR3 sequence reads: CASSLQGRAYEQYF. The CDR3 DNA reads TGTGCCAGCAGCTTGCAAGGCAGGGCCTACGAGCAGTACTTC.

V is TRBV24-1 and J is TRBJ2-2, with 10 bases identical to TRBD1. In germline, CDR1 is KGHDR, CDR2 SFDVKD. The CDR3 contains 16 residues. J lost 6 bases, V lost 0 bases, and 3 bases had no gene match. The CDR3 sequence is CATSDLRQGASGELFF. The CDR3 DNA reads TGTGCCACCAGTGATTTGAGACAGGGGGCGTCCGGGGAGCTGTTTTTT.

A single count supports this clone. V and J are TRBV10-1 and TRBJ2-1; the D gene is possibly TRBD2 (6 bases). The CDR3 is 15 amino acids. Trimming pared 0 bases from V and 4 bases from J, leaving 10 bases between. The germline gives CDR1 WNHNN, CDR2 SYGVQD (reference sequence). The CDR3 DNA is TGCGCCAGCAGTGAGTCTAAGCTAGCGTACAATGAGCAGTTCTTC. Translated: CASSESKLAYNEQFF.